The rows below give T cell receptor beta chains drawn from one sample of a study of beta chain features in type 1 diabetes. Produced via immunoSEQ multiplex PCR; TCRdb's table is partial and in-frame only. Among approximately 330,000 clones listed, approximately 10% were seen once. Sequenced material: naive CD4+ T cells from blood. The receptors originated from a woman aged 30 to 39 in good health. The CDR3 runs from the conserved cysteine through the conserved F or W. The D gene is left open where the match is weak. Clone size appears in some rows only: once, few, many, or a class for an expanded clone.

v_gene	d_gene	j_gene	abundance	CDR3nt	CDR3aa
TRBV7-3	TRBD2	TRBJ2-7	-	TGTGCCAGCAGCCCGCTCGGGACTAGCGGGAGATACGAGCAGTACTTC	CASSPLGTSGRYEQYF
TRBV7-2	TRBD1	TRBJ2-5	few	TGTGCCAGCAAGGAACAGGGGACACAAGAGACCCAGTACTTC	CASKEQGTQETQYF
TRBV7-3	TRBD2	TRBJ2-1	few	TGTGCCAGCAGCTCCCGTAGCGGGAGGGCCTCCAATGAGCAGTTCTTC	CASSSRSGRASNEQFF
TRBV9	TRBD2	TRBJ2-2	-	TGTGCCAGCTCCAGCGGGGCGAACACCGGGGAGCTGTTTTTT	CASSSGANTGELFF
TRBV29-1	TRBD1	TRBJ1-2	few	TGCAGCGCCGGGACAGGGAACTATGGCTACACCTTC	CSAGTGNYGYTF
TRBV6-6	TRBD2	TRBJ2-5	-	TGTGCCAGCAGTACACTAGCGGGAGGGCTAGAGACCCAGTACTTC	CASSTLAGGLETQYF
TRBV6-5	-	TRBJ2-7	-	TGTGCCAGCAGTTCACAACACGGGGTGTGGGGCGAGCAGTACTTC	CASSSQHGVWGEQYF
TRBV28	-	TRBJ2-3	-	TGTGCCAGCAGTTTGGGGGCCCAGGGAAGAGCCCACGGCACAGATACGCAGTATTTT	CASSLGAQGRAHGTDTQYF
TRBV5-1	TRBD2	TRBJ2-1	-	TGCGCCAGCAGCGTGGGACTAGCGAAAAATGAGCAGTTCTTC	CASSVGLAKNEQFF
TRBV30	-	TRBJ1-2	few	TGTGCCTGGAGTGTACTAGGCTATGGCTACACCTTC	CAWSVLGYGYTF
TRBV28	TRBD1	TRBJ2-3	few	TGTGCCAGCAGGCGGGACAGGGTCACAGATACGCAGTATTTT	CASRRDRVTDTQYF
TRBV2	-	TRBJ2-6	few	TGTGCCAGCAGCGACAAATCTGGGGCCAACGTCCTGACTTTC	CASSDKSGANVLTF
TRBV7-2	TRBD1	TRBJ2-1	few	TGTGCCAGCAGCTTGACCGCCGGGACAGGGCACAATGAGCAGTTCTTC	CASSLTAGTGHNEQFF
TRBV6-5	TRBD1	TRBJ1-1	-	TGTGCCAGCCGTGGGGACAGGATGAACACTGAAGCTTTCTTT	CASRGDRMNTEAFF
TRBV7-9	TRBD2	TRBJ2-1	-	TGTGCCAGCAGCTTAGCCCTGACTAGCGGGATCTACAATGAGCAGTTCTTC	CASSLALTSGIYNEQFF
TRBV27	TRBD1	TRBJ1-5	-	TGTGCCAGCAGTTTACCCGGGGACAGGCAGTATAGCAATCAGCCCCAGCATTTT	CASSLPGDRQYSNQPQHF
TRBV2	-	TRBJ1-1	-	TGTGCCAGCAGTTTTGAGGAAAGGGCTTTCTTT	CASSFEERAFF
TRBV9	-	TRBJ1-1	few	TGTGCCAGCAGCGTAGGATGGGCCCCGGACACTGAAGCTTTCTTT	CASSVGWAPDTEAFF
TRBV9	-	TRBJ1-2	few	TGTGCCAGCAGCGTAGATAAAGGGGCGCGAACCTATGGCTACACCTTC	CASSVDKGARTYGYTF
TRBV5-1	TRBD1	TRBJ2-1	-	TGCGCCAGCGAACGGGGGCAGGGGGCCGATGAGCAGTTCTTC	CASERGQGADEQFF
TRBV7-9	TRBD2	TRBJ2-1	few	TGTGCCAGCAGTCCTGGACTAGCGGCCTCCTACAATGAGCAGTTCTTC	CASSPGLAASYNEQFF
TRBV7-2	-	TRBJ2-7	-	TGTGCCAGCAGCGCGGAGGCCGCCTACGAGCAGTACTTC	CASSAEAAYEQYF
TRBV23-1	TRBD2	TRBJ2-3	-	TGCGCCAGCAGTCAATCATTCCGCCGACTAGCGGAGAACACAGATACGCAGTATTTT	CASSQSFRRLAENTDTQYF
TRBV29-1	-	TRBJ2-5	few	TGCAGCGGTGGTAGCCTGACGGAGACCCAGTACTTC	CSGGSLTETQYF
TRBV15	-	TRBJ1-2	-	TGTGCCACCAGCAGCGGGGTCAGCTCCGGGTATGGCTACACCTTC	CATSSGVSSGYGYTF
TRBV19	TRBD2	TRBJ2-1	few	TGTGCCAGTAGTGCTTCGACTAGCGGGAGGCACAATGAGCAGTTCTTC	CASSASTSGRHNEQFF
TRBV15	TRBD1	TRBJ2-5	few	TGTGCCACCAGCAGAGCGGACAGGGACGAGACCCAGTACTTC	CATSRADRDETQYF
TRBV18	TRBD2	TRBJ2-1	-	TGTGCCAGCTCACCAACCGGGACTAGCGGATACCATGAGCAGTTCTTC	CASSPTGTSGYHEQFF
TRBV5-1	TRBD2	TRBJ2-7	few	TGCGCCAGCAGCCCGGGACTAGCGGGAGGCGGGGAGCAGTACTTC	CASSPGLAGGGEQYF
TRBV19	-	TRBJ1-5	few	TGTGCCAGTAGTATGTCCGGGGGAGCCCAGCATTTT	CASSMSGGAQHF
TRBV7-9	TRBD1	TRBJ2-2	-	TGTGCCAGCAGCCTGGGACAGGGGGGCACCGGGGAGCTGTTTTTT	CASSLGQGGTGELFF
TRBV28	TRBD1	TRBJ2-5	few	TGTGCCAGCAGTTCAGAGGGACAGGGAGGAGAGACCCAGTACTTC	CASSSEGQGGETQYF
TRBV7-6	-	TRBJ2-5	few	TGTGCCAGCAGACCCGGAGAATTCCAAGAGACCCAGTACTTC	CASRPGEFQETQYF
TRBV30	TRBD2	TRBJ2-7	-	TGTGCCTGGAGTCCAGTAGCGGGAGTGGCCGAGCAGTACTTC	CAWSPVAGVAEQYF
TRBV9	TRBD1	TRBJ1-5	few	TGTGCCAGCAGCCCAGACGGACAGGGCGGTCAGCCCCAGCATTTT	CASSPDGQGGQPQHF
TRBV7-7	TRBD1	TRBJ2-2	-	TGTGCTAGCAGCTTAGGACAGGGGGACACCGGGGAGCTGTTTTTT	CASSLGQGDTGELFF